The subject of this entry is one T cell receptor (beta chain). The antigen it recognizes is unknown. Base-call qualities are not available, and no considerably larger clone is one nucleotide away. From cysteine to phenylalanine, the CDR3 is 13 amino acids long. Only the CDR3 portion is preserved as DNA: 39 bases, with reading frame beginning at the first base. CDR1 and CDR2, looked up from the germline V gene, are SGHDT and YYEEEE. The V and J ends are trimmed by 0 bases and 5 bases, leaving 8 bases between them. The immunoSEQ Assay, a bias-controlled multiplex PCR, was used to amplify TCRbeta CDR3 regions from genomic DNA. As for the original processing: Within the assay, amplification of reference gene primers was used to estimate how many nucleated cells each sample contained. Sequence reads were collapsed and filtered to measure the absolute abundance of every unique TCRbeta CDR3 rearrangement. For each sample, productive Simpson clonality was calculated as the square root of Simpson's diversity index across productive rearrangements. Entries here come from immuneACCESS through TCRdb and include only in-frame sequences with V and J called. Some clones fail to appear in such tables; in the studies checked, an unresolved V gene covers under half of the shortfall, and the cause of the remainder is unknown. D and trimming come from the DNA, and the V and J calls and clone size come from that table. The table for this sample lists approximately 210,000 clones; approximately 77% of them were counted only once. The ten largest account for about 3.9% of the sample.

Collaborating institutions collected whole blood in K2EDTA tubes following their own protocols. For TCRbeta analysis, collaborators shipped samples as frozen whole blood, isolated PBMCs, or DNA extracted from either of those sample types. This entry is derived from a study of blood T cell repertoires in COVID-19 (dated by TCRdb to 2018 to 2021). Some background on the complete study: Samples from collaborators originated in the United States, Italy and Spain and spanned both the acute and convalescent phases of COVID-19. The repertoires were released in a freely available public database intended as a resource for research on the immune response to SARS-CoV-2. The dataset comprised deeply sampled blood TCRbeta repertoires from subjects exposed to, actively infected with, or recovered from COVID-19. Samples came from the ongoing ImmuneRACE study (first 160 participants) plus 1,254 subjects from 6 global collaborators. The material from the prospective study consisted of cDNA or gDNA derived from T cells, B-cell-depleted T cells, or PBMCs. HLA class I and class II types, where available, came from metadata supplied by the sample provider rather than from assay-based typing. A de-identified subject ID, COVID-19 status, age in years and sex were almost always included in the sample metadata.

Here is what the overall study found, with its caveats: How much clinical and demographic metadata was included differed by source and by participant, and the metadata was provided uncurated.

The clonotype was recovered from a woman at least 80 years old with acute or convalescent COVID-19. The specimen was peripheral blood. This chain is built from TRBV5-6 and TRBJ1-2; the D gene is perhaps TRBD1, on 5 matching bases. Here the CDR3 is given as CASSLDRMYGYTF. The DNA sequence follows: TGTGCCAGCAGCTTGGACAGGATGTATGGCTACACCTTC.